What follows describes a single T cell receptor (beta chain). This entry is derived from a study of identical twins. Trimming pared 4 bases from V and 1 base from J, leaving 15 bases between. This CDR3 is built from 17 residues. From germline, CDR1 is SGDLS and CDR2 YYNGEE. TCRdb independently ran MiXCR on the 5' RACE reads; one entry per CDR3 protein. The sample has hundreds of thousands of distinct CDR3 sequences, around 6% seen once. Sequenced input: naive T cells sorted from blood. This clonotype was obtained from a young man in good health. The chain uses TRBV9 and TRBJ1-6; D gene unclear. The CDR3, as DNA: TGTGCCAGCAGCCCAGGAGGGCGTCCGTCCTATAATTCACCCCTCCACTTT. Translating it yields CASSPGGRPSYNSPLHF.